This T cell receptor beta chain came from a study of memory CD8 T cells in hepatitis C reinfection. On the study more broadly: After reinfection, two primary-infection resolvers became chronically infected. A positive HCV RNA test after two negatives ≥60 days apart defined reinfection.

The time point: pre-reinfection, 55 to 20 weeks before reinfection detection. TCR sequencing was done directly ex vivo on sorted cells, without expansion in vitro. Control naive CD8 T cells came from a couple of donors at all three reinfection time points. The data were produced by immunoSEQ multiplex PCR, yet TCRdb's version contains in-frame clones alone and is incomplete. The table shows over 45,000 clones, with roughly 90% occurring only once. The germline V gene has CDR1 SGHAT and CDR2 FQNNGV. V was cut by 1 base and J by 4 bases, with 9 bases left in between. This CDR3 comprises 14 residues. This chain connects TRBV11-2 to TRBJ2-3; possibly TRBD2 for D (6 bases). The receptor was isolated from a man aged 18 to 30 with hepatitis C virus infection. The sequenced material came from naive CD8+ T cells sorted from blood. This CDR3 reads CASSLGWGADTQYF. The CDR3 nucleotides read TGTGCCAGCAGCTTAGGTTGGGGGGCAGATACGCAGTATTTT.